These 22 T cell receptor beta chains were sequenced from one sample in a study of T cell responses to AZD1222 COVID-19 vaccine. The table came from immunoSEQ multiplex PCR; TCRdb's copy has only in-frame clones and leaves some out. The sample contains around 130,000 clones, 80% to 90% of which appear only once. The starting material was peripheral blood, obtained on day 0 of AZD1222 vaccination. These receptors were taken from an adult in good health.

The chain employs TRBV9 and TRBJ1-2, with D maybe TRBD1 (6 bases). The CDR3 is made up of 15 amino acids. The V end lost 0 bases, the J end lost 8 bases, and 17 bases lay between the germline ends. Germline assignment: CDR1 SGDLS and CDR2 YYNGEE. CDR3 protein: CASSVEWDTRGGYTF. For the CDR3, the DNA is TGTGCCAGCAGCGTAGAGTGGGACACGAGGGGAGGCTACACCTTC.

The V gene is TRBV30, the J gene TRBJ1-1, with 8 nucleotides matching TRBD1. V lost 7 bases to trimming and J lost 0 bases; unmatched junction nucleotides: 10. This CDR3 spans 15 amino acids. The germline gives CDR1 GTSNPN, CDR2 SVGIG (reference sequence). The CDR3 DNA follows: TGTGCCTACGGACAGGGCGTCTCTCTGAACACTGAAGCTTTCTTT. It yields the protein CAYGQGVSLNTEAFF. The variable domain in full, with the rest retrieved from reference TRBV30 and TRBJ1-1, is SQTIHQWPATLVQPVGSPLSLECTVEGTSNPNLYWYRQAAGRGLQLLFYSVGIGQISSEVPQNLSASRPQDRQFILSSKKLLLSDSGFYLCAYGQGVSLNTEAFFGQGTRLTVV.

This sequence joins TRBV6-2 or TRBV6-3 and TRBJ2-3; 15 bases match TRBD2. J lost 8 bases, V lost 5 bases, and 11 bases had no gene match. This CDR3 has 17 residues. CDR1 and CDR2 from the germline V gene are MNHEY and SVGEGT. In DNA, the CDR3 is TGTGCCAGCAGTACAACCGGACTAGCGGGGGGGAGGGGTACGCAGTATTTT. Translating gives CASSTTGLAGGRGTQYF.

The chain couples TRBV30 to TRBJ1-2; D perhaps matches TRBD1 (5 bases). The CDR3 runs 13 residues. CDR1 and CDR2 (germline): GTSNPN, SVGIG (reference sequence). The ends were cut back, 0 bases at V and 4 bases at J, with 9 bases in the middle. CDR3 protein: CAWSVRQGYGYTF. The DNA for the CDR3 is TGTGCCTGGAGTGTACGGCAGGGCTATGGCTACACCTTC. The full variable domain, rest sourced from reference TRBV30 and TRBJ1-2, is SQTIHQWPATLVQPVGSPLSLECTVEGTSNPNLYWYRQAAGRGLQLLFYSVGIGQISSEVPQNLSASRPQDRQFILSSKKLLLSDSGFYLCAWSVRQGYGYTFGSGTRLTVV.

The chain has TRBV29-1 and TRBJ1-1; maybe TRBD1 (5 bases). Germline values: CDR1 SQVTM, CDR2 ANQGSEA. V lost 2 bases and J 2 bases, leaving 12 bases between the germline ends. The CDR3 runs to 14 residues. CDR3 amino acids: CSVETGTLNTEAFF. CDR3 nucleotide sequence: TGCAGCGTTGAAACCGGGACCCTCAACACTGAAGCTTTCTTT. Together with reference TRBV29-1 and TRBJ1-1, the CDR3 gives the full variable domain: SAVISQKPSRDICQRGTSLTIQCQVDSQVTMMFWYRQQPGQSLTLIATANQGSEATYESGFVIDKFPISRPNLTFSTLTVSNMSPEDSSIYLCSVETGTLNTEAFFGQGTRLTVV.

This clone has only one observation. The chain carries TRBV24-1 and TRBJ2-7; weak D call: TRBD1 (7 bases). Trimming removed 3 bases from V and 3 bases from J, with 14 bases in between. This CDR3 contains 15 residues. Germline CDR1 KGHDR, CDR2 SFDVKD. This chain's CDR3 is CATSDARQGGYEQYF. DNA of the CDR3: TGTGCCACCAGTGATGCCCGACAGGGAGGCTACGAGCAGTACTTC.

The J gene is TRBJ1-2, the V gene TRBV7-3; D remains unclear. V was cut by 2 bases and J by 8 bases, with 12 bases left in between. The CDR3 runs 13 residues. Germline V lookup: CDR1 SGHTA, CDR2 FQGTGA. The CDR3 DNA reads TGTGCCAGCAGCTTACCGGGTCAGCCAGGCTACACCTTC. Its protein product is CASSLPGQPGYTF.

The genes are TRBV6-4 and TRBJ1-2, with 7 bases identical to TRBD1. Germline trimming cut 2 bases from V and 4 bases from J; bases unmatched to any gene: 7. From germline, CDR1 is MRHNA and CDR2 SNTAGT. This CDR3 comprises 15 residues. The CDR3 sequence is CASSDVGDRGYGYTF. The CDR3 DNA follows: TGTGCCAGCAGTGACGTTGGGGACAGAGGCTATGGCTACACCTTC.

CDR3 residues: CASSSDSYNEQFF. CDR3 bases: TGTGCCAGCAGCTCGGACAGCTACAATGAGCAGTTCTTC. The genes are TRBV5-6 and TRBJ2-1, with a weak D call TRBD1 (6 bases). The germline gives CDR1 SGHDT, CDR2 YYEEEE. The length of the CDR3 is 13 residues. Trimming took 3 bases from V and 3 from J, leaving 7 bases between them.

J is TRBJ2-1 and V is TRBV29-1, with D hard to call. Germline V gives CDR1 SQVTM, CDR2 ANQGSEA. This CDR3 spans 15 amino acids. V was cut by 1 base and J by 6 bases, with 16 bases left in between. The CDR3: CSVEAFLGLSNEQFF. The CDR3 DNA follows: TGCAGCGTTGAAGCTTTCCTAGGGCTAAGCAATGAGCAGTTCTTC.

This chain joins TRBV2 and TRBJ2-1; 9 nucleotides match TRBD1. V shed 6 bases, J shed 8 bases, and the junction held 8 bases outside the gene matches. CDR1 is SNHLY and CDR2 is FYNNEI in the germline V gene. The CDR3 runs 14 residues. Written as DNA, the CDR3 is TGTGCCAGCAGCCGGGACAGGGATAAGGATGAGCAGTTCTTC. Its protein is CASSRDRDKDEQFF.

The chain carries TRBV24-1 and TRBJ2-3; 9 nucleotides match TRBD2. The CDR3 has 15 amino acids. Germline CDR1 and CDR2: KGHDR and SFDVKD. V gave up 9 bases and J gave up 1 base; unmatched junction bases: 7. CDR3 amino acids: CATAGSGSGTDTQYF. Here the CDR3 DNA reads TGTGCCACCGCGGGTAGCGGGAGTGGCACAGATACGCAGTATTTT.

This clone showed up just a few times. V usage is TRBV10-3 and J usage is TRBJ2-7, with D tentatively TRBD1 (6 bases). The CDR3 extends over 12 amino acids. Trimming left V 7 bases short and J 6 bases short, with 13 bases between. Per the germline V gene, CDR1 is ENHRY and CDR2 is SYGVKD. CDR3 loop: CAITDRDGEQYF. As DNA, the CDR3 is TGTGCCATCACGGACAGAGACGGCGAGCAGTACTTC.

The table lists this clone with a count of one. The chain recombines TRBV7-8 with TRBJ1-2; D remains unclear. This CDR3 has 15 amino acids. Deletions cut 3 bases from V and 10 bases from J, with 21 bases between. CDR1 is SGHVS and CDR2 is FQNEAQ in the germline V gene. Here the CDR3 DNA reads TGTGCCAGCAGCTTCGGTCCAGCTTCGTCTATGGACTACACCTTC. This gives the protein CASSFGPASSMDYTF.

The CDR3 reads CASLPGLAWGYTF. The CDR3 DNA reads TGTGCCAGCCTCCCCGGATTAGCTTGGGGCTACACCTTC. The gene calls are TRBV7-9 and TRBJ1-2; D not resolved. The CDR3 contains 13 residues. Germline V gene lookup returns CDR1 SEHNR and CDR2 FQNEAQ (reference sequence). V was pared by 8 bases and J by 8 bases, with 18 bases between. Variable domain in full (rest from reference TRBV7-9 and TRBJ1-2): DTGVSQNPRHKITKRGQNVTFRCDPISEHNRLYWYRQTLGQGPEFLTYFQNEAQLEKSRLLSDRFSAERPKGSFSTLEIQRTEQGDSAMYLCASLPGLAWGYTFGSGTRLTVV.

This clone occurred a few times. V gene TRBV7-9 combines with J gene TRBJ1-2; possibly TRBD1 for D (5 bases). V lost 5 bases and J 4 bases, leaving 14 bases between the germline ends. The germline V gene has CDR1 SEHNR and CDR2 FQNEAQ (reference sequence). The CDR3 has 14 residues. The CDR3 here is CASSPAGLIYGYTF. The CDR3 DNA is TGTGCCAGCAGCCCCGCGGGGCTAATCTATGGCTACACCTTC. The full variable domain, its missing parts supplied by reference TRBV7-9 and TRBJ1-2, is DTGVSQNPRHKITKRGQNVTFRCDPISEHNRLYWYRQTLGQGPEFLTYFQNEAQLEKSRLLSDRFSAERPKGSFSTLEIQRTEQGDSAMYLCASSPAGLIYGYTFGSGTRLTVV.

The gene calls are TRBV11-3 and TRBJ2-1, with 10 bases identical to TRBD2. The CDR3 spans 14 residues. The germline CDR1 and CDR2 sequences are SGHNT and YENEEA. V shed 3 bases and J 7 bases; nucleotides not matched to a gene: 3. As DNA, the CDR3 is TGTGCCAGCAGCTTTAGCGGGAGGTTGAATGAGCAGTTCTTC. Translating it yields CASSFSGRLNEQFF.

The V call is TRBV5-5, the J call TRBJ1-4; no clear D. The CDR3 contains 15 residues. The germline V and J ends were trimmed by 7 bases and 3 bases, with 16 bases remaining between them. Germline-derived CDR1 and CDR2 are SGHKS and YYEKEE (reference sequence). CDR3 sequence reads: CASAGTGLANEKLFF. DNA for the CDR3: TGTGCCAGCGCAGGTACCGGGTTAGCTAATGAAAAACTGTTTTTT.

V gene TRBV18 combines with J gene TRBJ2-1; 8 nucleotides line up with TRBD2. The CDR3 has 17 residues. J was trimmed by 0 bases and V by 4 bases; bases with no gene match: 8. Germline V gene lookup returns CDR1 KGHSH and CDR2 LQKENI. CDR3 nucleotides: TGTGCCAGCTCACGGGCTAGCGGGCTGAGCTCCTACAATGAGCAGTTCTTC. This sequence encodes CASSRASGLSSYNEQFF.

This clone was picked up one time. The rearrangement joins TRBV5-1 to TRBJ2-1; TRBD2 agrees at 10 bases. V lost 1 base, J lost 4 bases, and 8 bases stayed unmatched. This CDR3 has 17 amino acids. Per germline, CDR1 SGHRS and CDR2 YFSETQ. This CDR3 reads CASSLYPRTSGYNEQFF. The CDR3 nucleotides are TGCGCCAGCAGCTTGTATCCGAGGACTAGCGGATACAATGAGCAGTTCTTC. Full variable domain (remainder filled in from reference TRBV5-1 and TRBJ2-1): KAGVTQTPRYLIKTRGQQVTLSCSPISGHRSVSWYQQTPGQGLQFLFEYFSETQRNKGNFPGRFSGRQFSNSRSEMNVSTLELGDSALYLCASSLYPRTSGYNEQFFGPGTRLTVL.

The chain combines TRBV19 with TRBJ1-5; D remains ambiguous. The germline V gene encodes CDR1 LNHDA and CDR2 SQIVND (reference sequence). Between the trimmed V and J ends, which lost 5 bases and 3 bases, there was a span of 8 bases. This CDR3 is built from 13 residues. The CDR3 spells CASSFSLNQPQHF. In DNA, the CDR3 is TGTGCCAGTAGTTTCAGCCTCAATCAGCCCCAGCATTTT.

The chain carries TRBV18 and TRBJ1-2; no firm D call. The germline V gene encodes CDR1 KGHSH and CDR2 LQKENI. This CDR3 comprises 13 residues. Trimming removed 3 bases from V and 7 bases from J, with 12 bases in between. The chain's CDR3 is CASSPGGLGGYTF. As DNA, the CDR3 is TGTGCCAGCTCACCCGGCGGCCTGGGTGGCTACACCTTC.